The source of this T cell receptor beta chain is a study of T cell responses to AZD1222 COVID-19 vaccine. J gave up 1 base and V 5 bases, and 2 bases lay outside the gene matches. The CDR3 sequence is 13 residues long. Germline-derived CDR1 and CDR2 are SQVTM and ANQGSEA. General observations from the study: It was only a handful of AZD1222 recipients who were seropositive at baseline. Spike was spanned by vaccine-associated CD4 TCRs, which were dominant at 160-218 and 743-854.

Clones were sequenced by immunoSEQ multiplex PCR, and TCRdb holds only the in-frame ones, with some missing. The table records 200,000 to 250,000 clones, roughly 94% of them present only once. Of note for this clone: Its specificity is unknown.

This chain links TRBV29-1 with TRBJ2-5; 9 bases agree with TRBD2. This TCR derives from an adult who received the MenACWY meningococcal vaccine as a control. The sequencing here drew on peripheral blood, taken 28 days after the second dose of the MenACWY control vaccine. The CDR3 DNA sequence: TGCAGCGTTCATAGCGGGGGCCAAGAGACCCAGTACTTC. It codes for CSVHSGGQETQYF. Drawing the rest from reference TRBV29-1 and TRBJ2-5, the complete variable domain is SAVISQKPSRDICQRGTSLTIQCQVDSQVTMMFWYRQQPGQSLTLIATANQGSEATYESGFVIDKFPISRPNLTFSTLTVSNMSPEDSSIYLCSVHSGGQETQYFGPGTRLLVL.